Given below is one TCR beta chain in context. The sample is drawn from a study of cytomegalovirus exposure and HLA in healthy donors. All donors participated as healthy donors of bone marrow. The primer mix had 60 Vbeta and 13 Jbeta primers. Method: immunoSEQ multiplex PCR; TCRdb's copy keeps in-frame clones and lacks some. This table holds roughly 250,000 clones, 84% found once. Germline assignment: CDR1 MDHEN and CDR2 SYDVKM. Trimming pared 2 bases from V and 4 bases from J, leaving 8 bases between. The CDR3 has 13 amino acids. The sample taken for sequencing was PBMCs. This TCR was sampled from a woman aged 40-49 years in good health and CMV-seropositive. V gene TRBV28 combines with J gene TRBJ1-2; possible D gene TRBD1, 6 bases. CDR3 sequence (DNA): TGTGCCAGCAGTTTACGGGGGGCCTATGGCTACACCTTC. It encodes CASSLRGAYGYTF.